The 13 T cell receptor beta chains below were found in one sample sequenced in a study of a mutant IDH1 vaccine in newly diagnosed glioma. These receptors have no identified antigens. Time point specified: week 35, safety follow-up. The vaccine gave 300 ug of a 20-mer mutant IDH1 peptide subcutaneously per dose. Method: immunoSEQ multiplex PCR; TCRdb's copy keeps in-frame clones and lacks some. Of tens of thousands of clones in the sample, about 85% were seen once. Sequenced here: PBMCs, sampled from a glioma patient whose treatment included an IDH1 peptide vaccine. The receptors derive from a woman aged 18-29 years with glioma.

Points on this clone: The junction differs from germline at one of its ends, possibly a read error. The CDR3 nucleotides are TGTGCTAGCAGCTTGGACTCGGGACAGCCCGCGAACACCGGGGAGCTGTTTTTT. Amino acids: CASSLDSGQPANTGELFF. V is TRBV7-7 and J is TRBJ2-2; 7 nucleotides agree with TRBD1. The length of the CDR3 is 18 residues. The germline V gene encodes CDR1 SSHAT and CDR2 FNYEAQ (reference sequence).

CDR3 DNA sequence: TGTGCCAGTAGTTCAACGGGACAGGGGGGCTACACCTTC. Protein sequence: CASSSTGQGGYTF. V usage is TRBV19 and J usage is TRBJ1-2; 10 bases align to TRBD1. CDR1 LNHDA and CDR2 SQIVND come from the germline V gene (reference sequence). The V and J ends lost 5 bases and 8 bases, in that order; junction bases with no gene match: 5. The CDR3 totals 13 residues. Combining the CDR3 with reference TRBV19 and TRBJ1-2 gives the whole variable domain DGGITQSPKYLFRKEGQNVTLSCEQNLNHDAMYWYRQDPGQGLRLIYYSQIVNDFQKGDIAEGYSVSREKKESFPLTVTSAQKNPTAFYLCASSSTGQGGYTFGSGTRLTVV.

CDR3 DNA sequence: TGTGCCAGCAGCCAAGGTCCCGGCCTCGACCAGTACTTC. The encoded protein is CASSQGPGLDQYF. V gene TRBV4-2 combines with J gene TRBJ2-7; D gene uncertain. In germline, CDR1 is LGHNA, CDR2 YNFKEQ. Trimming took off 1 base at V and 10 bases at J, with 14 bases between the two ends. The length of the CDR3 is 13 residues.

V is TRBV29-1 and J is TRBJ2-1, with unresolved D. Germline values: CDR1 SQVTM, CDR2 ANQGSEA. The CDR3 is made up of 15 amino acids. V was clipped by 7 bases and J by 0 bases, with 16 bases between them. This CDR3 reads CSAAGGVGSYNEQFF. The CDR3 DNA reads TGCAGCGCTGCTGGTGGGGTCGGCTCCTACAATGAGCAGTTCTTC.

V is TRBV4-2 and J is TRBJ2-7; 7 bases are shared with TRBD1. V was clipped by 2 bases and J by 4 bases; unmatched bases: 8. This CDR3 is 15 amino acids long. Per the germline V gene, CDR1 is LGHNA and CDR2 is YNFKEQ. CDR3: CASSQPDRYDYEQYF. The CDR3 nucleotides read TGTGCCAGCAGCCAACCGGACAGGTACGATTACGAGCAGTACTTC.

V gene TRBV5-4 combines with J gene TRBJ2-7; D may be TRBD2 (5 bases). The CDR3 is made up of 13 amino acids. Germline V gives CDR1 SGHNT, CDR2 YYREEE (reference sequence). V was shortened by 4 bases and J by 4 bases, with 12 bases between the two germline ends. The CDR3 DNA follows: TGTGCCAGCAGCCCAGCCCCGGGGTACGAGCAGTACTTC. It translates to CASSPAPGYEQYF.

The chain joins TRBV10-2 to TRBJ1-3; weak D call: TRBD1 (5 bases). Trimming left V 2 bases short and J 2 bases short, with 13 bases between. The germline gives CDR1 WSHSY, CDR2 SAAADI. The CDR3 contains 16 residues. The CDR3 here is CASSENSPGTGNTIYF. The CDR3 DNA follows: TGCGCCAGCAGTGAGAATAGTCCAGGGACTGGAAACACCATATATTTT.

This clone is a singleton in its sample. V usage is TRBV11-2 and J usage is TRBJ2-6, with 7 bases matching TRBD2. J gave up 4 bases and V 5 bases, and 5 bases lay outside the gene matches. CDR1 and CDR2 (germline): SGHAT, FQNNGV. The CDR3 totals 15 residues. CDR3 sequence: CASSGRAQGANVLTF. In DNA, the CDR3 is TGTGCCAGCAGCGGGAGGGCGCAAGGGGCCAACGTCCTGACTTTC.

The rearrangement links TRBV9 to TRBJ2-1, with 7 bases identical to TRBD1. Germline assignment: CDR1 SGDLS and CDR2 YYNGEE. V lost 0 bases, J lost 4 bases, and 4 bases stayed unmatched. There are 15 residues in the CDR3. The CDR3 nucleotides read TGTGCCAGCAGCGTAGCCGGGACAGAGTACAATGAGCAGTTCTTC. Protein product: CASSVAGTEYNEQFF.

J is TRBJ2-7 and V is TRBV25-1; D might be TRBD1 (6 bases). V shed 1 base and J shed 4 bases, with 14 bases lying between them. Germline loops: CDR1 MGHDK, CDR2 SYGVNS. There are 15 residues in the CDR3. CDR3 DNA: TGTGCCAGCAGTGAATTTGCACAGGGAACGTACGAGCAGTACTTC. Protein product: CASSEFAQGTYEQYF.

V gene TRBV2 combines with J gene TRBJ2-1; possible D gene TRBD1, 5 bases. Germline CDR1 reads SNHLY; CDR2 reads FYNNEI. With 5 bases removed from V and 8 bases from J, the gap between germline ends came to 7 bases. The CDR3 contains 11 residues. The CDR3 here is CASSPGYEQFF. CDR3 DNA sequence: TGTGCCAGCAGTCCAGGGTATGAGCAGTTCTTC.

This clone came up a few times. V is TRBV6-6 and J is TRBJ2-3; D is uncertain. The CDR3 loop spans 12 amino acids. Germline V gene sequence: CDR1 MNHNY, CDR2 SVGAGI (reference sequence). The V end lost 6 bases, the J end lost 8 bases, and 12 bases lay between the germline ends. The CDR3 spells CASSPVGGTQYF. As DNA, the CDR3 is TGTGCCAGCAGCCCCGTGGGTGGTACGCAGTATTTT.

The V gene is TRBV19, the J gene TRBJ1-6, with 10 positions matching TRBD1. V lost 9 bases, J lost 9 bases, and 5 bases stayed unmatched. Germline V gene sequence: CDR1 LNHDA, CDR2 SQIVND (reference sequence). CDR3 length: 13 amino acids. The CDR3, as DNA: TGTGCCAGCAGCCGGGACAGGGGTTCACCCCTCCACTTT. It encodes CASSRDRGSPLHF.